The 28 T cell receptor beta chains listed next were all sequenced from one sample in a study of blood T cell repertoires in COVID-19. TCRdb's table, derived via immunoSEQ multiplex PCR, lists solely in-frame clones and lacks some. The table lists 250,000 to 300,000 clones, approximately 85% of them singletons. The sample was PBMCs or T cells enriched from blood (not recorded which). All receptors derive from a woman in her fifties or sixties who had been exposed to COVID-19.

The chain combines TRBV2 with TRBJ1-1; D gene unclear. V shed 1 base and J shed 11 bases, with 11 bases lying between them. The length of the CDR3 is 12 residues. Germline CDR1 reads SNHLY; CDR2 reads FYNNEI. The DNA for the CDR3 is TGTGCCAGCAGTGAAGTCTCCACTTGGGCTTTCTTT. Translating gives CASSEVSTWAFF.

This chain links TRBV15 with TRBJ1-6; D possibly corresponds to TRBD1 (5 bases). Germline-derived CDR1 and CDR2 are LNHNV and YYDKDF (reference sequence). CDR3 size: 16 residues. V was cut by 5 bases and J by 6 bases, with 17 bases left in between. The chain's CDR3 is CATSPGGVVANSPLHF. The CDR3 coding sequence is TGTGCCACCAGCCCCGGGGGGGTGGTGGCTAATTCACCCCTCCACTTT.

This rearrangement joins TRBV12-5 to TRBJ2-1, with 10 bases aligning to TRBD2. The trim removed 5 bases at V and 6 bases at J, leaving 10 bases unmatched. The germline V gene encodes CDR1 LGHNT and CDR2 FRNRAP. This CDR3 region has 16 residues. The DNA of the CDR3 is TGTGCTAGTGGTCCGCCCCAGCGGGGGGGGAGCAATGAGCAGTTCTTC. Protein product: CASGPPQRGGSNEQFF.

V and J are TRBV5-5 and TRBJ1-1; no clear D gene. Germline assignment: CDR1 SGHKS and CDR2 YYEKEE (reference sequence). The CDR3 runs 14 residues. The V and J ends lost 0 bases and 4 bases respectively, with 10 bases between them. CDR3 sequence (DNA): TGTGCCAGCAGCTTGGCGTTTGGGCGCACTGAAGCTTTCTTT. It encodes CASSLAFGRTEAFF.

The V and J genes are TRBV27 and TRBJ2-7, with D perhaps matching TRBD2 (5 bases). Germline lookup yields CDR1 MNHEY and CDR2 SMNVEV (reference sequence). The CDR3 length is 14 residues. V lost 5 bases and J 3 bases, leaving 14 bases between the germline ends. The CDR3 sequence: CASSNRGAYYEQYF. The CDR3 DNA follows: TGTGCCAGCAGTAACCGGGGAGCCTACTACGAGCAGTACTTC.

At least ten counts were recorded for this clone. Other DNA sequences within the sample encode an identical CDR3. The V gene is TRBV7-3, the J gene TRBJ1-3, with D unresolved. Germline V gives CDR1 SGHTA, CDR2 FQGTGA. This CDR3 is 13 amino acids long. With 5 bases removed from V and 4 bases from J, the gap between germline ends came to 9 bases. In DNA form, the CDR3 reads TGTGCCAGCAGCCCGTCCGGGGGAAACACCATATATTTT. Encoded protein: CASSPSGGNTIYF.

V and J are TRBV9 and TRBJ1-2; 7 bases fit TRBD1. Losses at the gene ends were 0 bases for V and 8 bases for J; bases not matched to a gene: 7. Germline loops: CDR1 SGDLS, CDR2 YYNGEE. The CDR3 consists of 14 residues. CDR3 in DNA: TGTGCCAGCAGCGTAGGACAGGGCTTTGGGGGCTACACCTTC. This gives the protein CASSVGQGFGGYTF.

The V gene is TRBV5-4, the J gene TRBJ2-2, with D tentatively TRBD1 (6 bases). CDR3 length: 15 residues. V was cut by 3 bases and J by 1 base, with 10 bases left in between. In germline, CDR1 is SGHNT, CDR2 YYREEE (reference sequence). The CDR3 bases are TGTGCCAGCAGCTGGGACACGCGGAACACCGGGGAGCTGTTTTTT. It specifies CASSWDTRNTGELFF.

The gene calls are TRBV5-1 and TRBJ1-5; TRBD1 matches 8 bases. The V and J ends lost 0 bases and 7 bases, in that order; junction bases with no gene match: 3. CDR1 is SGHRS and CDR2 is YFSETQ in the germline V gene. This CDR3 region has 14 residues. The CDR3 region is CASSLGTGLQPQHF. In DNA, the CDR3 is TGCGCCAGCAGCTTGGGGACAGGGCTACAGCCCCAGCATTTT.

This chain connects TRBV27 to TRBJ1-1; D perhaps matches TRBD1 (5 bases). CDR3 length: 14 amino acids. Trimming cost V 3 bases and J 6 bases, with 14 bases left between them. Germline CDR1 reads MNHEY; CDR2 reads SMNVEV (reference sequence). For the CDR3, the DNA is TGTGCCAGCAGTTTGCCTTCGCAGGGTGCTGAAGCTTTCTTT. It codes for CASSLPSQGAEAFF.

This CDR3 is CASSFGVYNEQFF. CDR3 bases: TGTGCCAGCTCATTCGGGGTTTACAATGAGCAGTTCTTC. J is TRBJ2-1 and V is TRBV18, with D perhaps TRBD2 (5 bases). V was clipped by 5 bases and J by 4 bases, with 9 bases between them. Per germline, CDR1 KGHSH and CDR2 LQKENI. The CDR3 consists of 13 residues. Full variable domain (missing parts from reference TRBV18 and TRBJ2-1): NAGVMQNPRHLVRRRGQEARLRCSPMKGHSHVYWYRQLPEEGLKFMVYLQKENIIDESGMPKERFSAEFPKEGPSILRIQQVVRGDSAAYFCASSFGVYNEQFFGPGTRLTVL.

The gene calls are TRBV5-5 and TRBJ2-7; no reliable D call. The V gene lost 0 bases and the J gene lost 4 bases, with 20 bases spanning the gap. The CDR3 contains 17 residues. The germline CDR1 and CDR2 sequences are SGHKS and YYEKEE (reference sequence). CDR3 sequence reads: CASSLDGSSPNAYEQYF. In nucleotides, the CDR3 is TGTGCCAGCAGCTTGGATGGCTCATCGCCCAACGCATACGAGCAGTACTTC.

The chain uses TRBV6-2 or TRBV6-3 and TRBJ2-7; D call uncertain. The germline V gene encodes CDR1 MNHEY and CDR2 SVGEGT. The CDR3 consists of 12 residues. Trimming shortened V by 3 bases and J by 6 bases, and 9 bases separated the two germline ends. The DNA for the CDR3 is TGTGCCAGCAGTTATCCTCCGAGCGAGCAGTACTTC. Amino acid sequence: CASSYPPSEQYF.

Here the CDR3 DNA reads TGTGCCTGGATGCCCCGACAGGGGCTTGAAGCTTTCTTT. Amino acid sequence: CAWMPRQGLEAFF. The chain recombines TRBV30 with TRBJ1-1; 8 bases fit TRBD1. CDR3 length: 13 amino acids. V trimming: 4 bases; J trimming: 7 bases; junction bases outside the gene matches: 8. Germline V gene sequence: CDR1 GTSNPN, CDR2 SVGIG (reference sequence).

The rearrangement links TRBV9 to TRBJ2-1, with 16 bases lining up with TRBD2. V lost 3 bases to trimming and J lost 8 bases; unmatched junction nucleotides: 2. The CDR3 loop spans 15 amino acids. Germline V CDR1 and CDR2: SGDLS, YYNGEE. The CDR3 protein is CASSAGTSGGDEQFF. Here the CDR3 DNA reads TGTGCCAGCAGCGCAGGGACTAGCGGGGGGGATGAGCAGTTCTTC.

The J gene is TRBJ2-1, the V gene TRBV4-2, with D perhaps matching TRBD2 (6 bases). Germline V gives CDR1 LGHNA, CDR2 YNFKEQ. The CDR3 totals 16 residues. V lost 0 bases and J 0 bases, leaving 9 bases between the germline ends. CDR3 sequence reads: CASSQEAGSSYNEQFF. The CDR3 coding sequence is TGTGCCAGCAGCCAAGAGGCGGGGAGCTCCTACAATGAGCAGTTCTTC.

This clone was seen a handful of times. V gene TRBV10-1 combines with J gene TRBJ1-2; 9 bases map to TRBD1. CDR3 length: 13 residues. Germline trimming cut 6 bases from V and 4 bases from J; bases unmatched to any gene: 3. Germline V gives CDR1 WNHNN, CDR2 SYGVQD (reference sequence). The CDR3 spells CASSADRGYGYTF. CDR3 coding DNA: TGCGCCAGCAGCGCGGACAGGGGCTATGGCTACACCTTC.

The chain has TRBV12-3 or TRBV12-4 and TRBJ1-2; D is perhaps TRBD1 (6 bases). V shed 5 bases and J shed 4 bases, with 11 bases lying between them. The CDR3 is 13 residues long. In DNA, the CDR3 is TGTGCCAGCAGTGCCCAGGGGACCTATGGCTACACCTTC. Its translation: CASSAQGTYGYTF.

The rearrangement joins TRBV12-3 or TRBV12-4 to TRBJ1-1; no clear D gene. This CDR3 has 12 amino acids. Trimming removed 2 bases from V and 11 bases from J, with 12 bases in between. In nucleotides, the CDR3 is TGTGCCAGCAGTTTATCCCGAGCAAATGCTTTCTTT. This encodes CASSLSRANAFF.

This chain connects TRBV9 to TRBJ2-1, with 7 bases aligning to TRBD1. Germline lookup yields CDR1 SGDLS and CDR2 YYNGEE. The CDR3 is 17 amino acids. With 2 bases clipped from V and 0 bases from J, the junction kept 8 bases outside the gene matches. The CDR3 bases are TGTGCCAGCAGCGTTTCGACAGGGACGAGCTCCTACAATGAGCAGTTCTTC. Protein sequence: CASSVSTGTSSYNEQFF.

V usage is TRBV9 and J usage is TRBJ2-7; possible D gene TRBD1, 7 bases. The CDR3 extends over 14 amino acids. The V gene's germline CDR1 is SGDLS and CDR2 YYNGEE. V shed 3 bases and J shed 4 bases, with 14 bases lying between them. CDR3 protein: CASSEGAGGYEQYF. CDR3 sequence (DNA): TGTGCCAGCAGCGAAGGTGCAGGGGGGTACGAGCAGTACTTC.

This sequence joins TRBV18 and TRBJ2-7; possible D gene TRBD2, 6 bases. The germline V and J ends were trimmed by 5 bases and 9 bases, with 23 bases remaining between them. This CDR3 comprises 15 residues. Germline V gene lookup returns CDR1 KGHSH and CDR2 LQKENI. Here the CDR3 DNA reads TGTGCCAGCTCATTGACTCGGGCAGGGCAGGAGGGGCAGTACTTC. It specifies CASSLTRAGQEGQYF.

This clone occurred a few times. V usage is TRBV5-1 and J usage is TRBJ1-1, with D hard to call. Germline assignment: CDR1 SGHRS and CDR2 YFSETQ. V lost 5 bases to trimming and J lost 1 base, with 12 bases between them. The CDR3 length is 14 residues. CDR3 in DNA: TGCGCCAGCAGATTAGCCAGCCAGAACACTGAAGCTTTCTTT. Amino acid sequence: CASRLASQNTEAFF.

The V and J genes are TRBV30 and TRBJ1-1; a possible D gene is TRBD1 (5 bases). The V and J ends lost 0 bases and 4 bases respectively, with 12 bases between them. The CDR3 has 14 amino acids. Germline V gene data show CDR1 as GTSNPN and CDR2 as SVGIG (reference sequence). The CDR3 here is CAWSVWGVGTEAFF. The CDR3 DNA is TGTGCCTGGAGTGTGTGGGGGGTTGGCACTGAAGCTTTCTTT.

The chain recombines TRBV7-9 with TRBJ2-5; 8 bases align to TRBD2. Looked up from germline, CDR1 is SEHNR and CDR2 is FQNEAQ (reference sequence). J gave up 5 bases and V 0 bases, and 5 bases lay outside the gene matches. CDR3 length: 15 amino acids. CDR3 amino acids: CASSLATGGSETQYF. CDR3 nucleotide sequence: TGTGCCAGCAGCTTAGCCACGGGGGGGAGCGAGACCCAGTACTTC. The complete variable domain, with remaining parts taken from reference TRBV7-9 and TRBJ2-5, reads DTGVSQNPRHKITKRGQNVTFRCDPISEHNRLYWYRQTLGQGPEFLTYFQNEAQLEKSRLLSDRFSAERPKGSFSTLEIQRTEQGDSAMYLCASSLATGGSETQYFGPGTRLLVL.

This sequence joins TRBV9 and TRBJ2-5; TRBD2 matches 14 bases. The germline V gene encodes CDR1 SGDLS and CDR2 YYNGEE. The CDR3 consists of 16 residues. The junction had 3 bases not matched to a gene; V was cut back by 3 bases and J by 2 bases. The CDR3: CASSGGTSGGQETQYF. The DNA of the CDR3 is TGTGCCAGCAGCGGCGGGACTAGCGGGGGACAAGAGACCCAGTACTTC.

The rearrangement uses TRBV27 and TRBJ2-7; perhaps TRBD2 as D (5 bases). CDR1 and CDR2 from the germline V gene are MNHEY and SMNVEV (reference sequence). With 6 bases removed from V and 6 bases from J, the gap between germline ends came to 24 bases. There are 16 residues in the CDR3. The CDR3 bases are TGTGCCAGCAGCACTACCTTGCGGGCGGCCCCGGCCGAGCAGTACTTC. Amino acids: CASSTTLRAAPAEQYF.

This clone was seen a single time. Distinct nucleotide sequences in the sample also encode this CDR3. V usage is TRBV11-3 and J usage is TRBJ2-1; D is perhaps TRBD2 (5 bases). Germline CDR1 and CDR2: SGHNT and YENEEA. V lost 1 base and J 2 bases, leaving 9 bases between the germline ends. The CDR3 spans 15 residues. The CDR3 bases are TGTGCCAGCAGCTTAGGAGGAGGTACCTACAATGAGCAGTTCTTC. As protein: CASSLGGGTYNEQFF.